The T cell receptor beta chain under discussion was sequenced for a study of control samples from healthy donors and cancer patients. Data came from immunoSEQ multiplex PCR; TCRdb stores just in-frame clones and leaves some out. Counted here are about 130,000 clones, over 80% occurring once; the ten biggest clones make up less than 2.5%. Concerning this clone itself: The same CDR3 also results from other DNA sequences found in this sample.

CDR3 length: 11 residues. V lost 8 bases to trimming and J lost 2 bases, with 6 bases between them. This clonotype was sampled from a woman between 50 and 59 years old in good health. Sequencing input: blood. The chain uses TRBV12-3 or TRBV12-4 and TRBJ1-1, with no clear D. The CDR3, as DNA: TGTGCCAGCTCCTCCAACACTGAAGCTTTCTTT. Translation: CASSSNTEAFF.